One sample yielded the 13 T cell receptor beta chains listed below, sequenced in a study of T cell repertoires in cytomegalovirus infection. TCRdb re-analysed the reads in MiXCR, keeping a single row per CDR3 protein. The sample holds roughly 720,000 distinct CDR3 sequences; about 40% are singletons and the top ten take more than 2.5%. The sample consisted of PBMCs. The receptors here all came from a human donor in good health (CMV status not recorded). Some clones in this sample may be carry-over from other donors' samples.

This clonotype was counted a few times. CDR3 sequence: CASSSDTWGYTF. As DNA, the CDR3 is TGTGCCAGCAGCTCGGACACATGGGGCTACACCTTC. The rearrangement uses TRBV7-9 and TRBJ1-2, with D possibly being TRBD1 (5 bases). V lost 4 bases to trimming and J lost 8 bases, with 11 bases between them. The germline gives CDR1 SEHNR, CDR2 FQNEAQ (reference sequence). There are 12 residues in the CDR3.

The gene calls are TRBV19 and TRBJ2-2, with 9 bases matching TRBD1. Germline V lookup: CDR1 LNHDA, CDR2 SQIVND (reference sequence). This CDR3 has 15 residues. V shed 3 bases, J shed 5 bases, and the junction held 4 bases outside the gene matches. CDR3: CASSMRDRGTGELFF. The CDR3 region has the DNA TGTGCCAGTAGTATGAGAGACAGGGGGACCGGGGAGCTGTTTTTT.

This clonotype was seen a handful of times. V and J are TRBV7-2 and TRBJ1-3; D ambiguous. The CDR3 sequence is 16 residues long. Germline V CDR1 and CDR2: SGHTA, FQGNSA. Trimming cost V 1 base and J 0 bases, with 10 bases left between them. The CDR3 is CASSLVGLSSGNTIYF. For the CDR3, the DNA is TGTGCCAGCAGCTTAGTCGGGTTAAGCTCTGGAAACACCATATATTTT.

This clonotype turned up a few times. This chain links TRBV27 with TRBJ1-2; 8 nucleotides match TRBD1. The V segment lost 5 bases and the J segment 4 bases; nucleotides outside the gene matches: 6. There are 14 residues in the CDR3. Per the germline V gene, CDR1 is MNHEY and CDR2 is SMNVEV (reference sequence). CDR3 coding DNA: TGTGCCAGCAGTCCCCAGGGGGCTGCCTATGGCTACACCTTC. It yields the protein CASSPQGAAYGYTF.

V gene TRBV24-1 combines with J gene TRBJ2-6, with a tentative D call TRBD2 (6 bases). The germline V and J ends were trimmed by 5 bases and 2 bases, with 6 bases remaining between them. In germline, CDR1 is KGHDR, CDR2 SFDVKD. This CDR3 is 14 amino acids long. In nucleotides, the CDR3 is TGTGCCACCAGTGCGGGAGCTGGGGCCAACGTCCTGACTTTC. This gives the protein CATSAGAGANVLTF.

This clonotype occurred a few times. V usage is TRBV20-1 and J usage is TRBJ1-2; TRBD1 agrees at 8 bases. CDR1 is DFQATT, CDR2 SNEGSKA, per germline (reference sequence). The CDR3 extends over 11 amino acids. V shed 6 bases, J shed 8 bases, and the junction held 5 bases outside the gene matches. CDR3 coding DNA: TGCAGTGCGAGGACAGGGAAAGGCTACACCTTC. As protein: CSARTGKGYTF.

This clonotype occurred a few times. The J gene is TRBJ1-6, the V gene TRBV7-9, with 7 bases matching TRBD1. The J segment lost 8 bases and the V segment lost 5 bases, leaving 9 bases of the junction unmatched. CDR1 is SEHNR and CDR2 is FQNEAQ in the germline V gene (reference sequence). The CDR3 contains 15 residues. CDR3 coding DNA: TGTGCCAGCAGCAGCACCCAGGGGGTATATTCACCCCTCCACTTT. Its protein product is CASSSTQGVYSPLHF.

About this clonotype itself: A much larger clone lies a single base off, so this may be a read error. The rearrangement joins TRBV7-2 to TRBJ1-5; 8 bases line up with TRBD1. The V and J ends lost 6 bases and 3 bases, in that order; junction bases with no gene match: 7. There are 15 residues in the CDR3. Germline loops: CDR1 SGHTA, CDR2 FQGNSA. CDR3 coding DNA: TGTGCCAGCAGTATCGGGACAGGAAACAATCAGCCCCAGCATTTT. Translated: CASSIGTGNNQPQHF. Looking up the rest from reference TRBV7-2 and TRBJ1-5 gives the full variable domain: GAGVSQSPSNKVTEKGKDVELRCDPISGHTALYWYRQSLGQGLEFLIYFQGNSAPDKSGLPSDRFSAERTGGSVSTLTIQRTQQEDSAVYLCASSIGTGNNQPQHFGDGTRLSIL.

The CDR3 is CASSRPEVGNQPQHF. In DNA form, the CDR3 reads TGTGCCAGCAGTCGCCCGGAGGTGGGCAATCAGCCCCAGCATTTT. The chain is built from TRBV6-6 and TRBJ1-5; no clear D. The germline V gene encodes CDR1 MNHNY and CDR2 SVGAGI (reference sequence). The V end lost 5 bases, the J end lost 2 bases, and 13 bases lay between the germline ends. CDR3 size: 15 residues.

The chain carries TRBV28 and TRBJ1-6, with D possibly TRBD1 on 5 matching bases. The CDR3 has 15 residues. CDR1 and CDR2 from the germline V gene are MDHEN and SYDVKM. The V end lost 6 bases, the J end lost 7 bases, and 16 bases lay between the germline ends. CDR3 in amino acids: CASRALIGANSPLHF. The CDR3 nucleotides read TGTGCCAGCAGGGCGCTTATTGGGGCAAATTCACCCCTCCACTTT.

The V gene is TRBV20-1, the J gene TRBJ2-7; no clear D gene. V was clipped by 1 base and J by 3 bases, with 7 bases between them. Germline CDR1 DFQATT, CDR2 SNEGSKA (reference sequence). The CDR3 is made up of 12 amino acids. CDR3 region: CSARGKRYEQYF. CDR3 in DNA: TGCAGTGCTAGAGGTAAACGCTACGAGCAGTACTTC.

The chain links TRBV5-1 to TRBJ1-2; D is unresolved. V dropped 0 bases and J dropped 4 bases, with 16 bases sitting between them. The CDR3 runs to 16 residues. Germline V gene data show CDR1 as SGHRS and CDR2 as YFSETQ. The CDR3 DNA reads TGCGCCAGCAGCTTGGGATCAATGGGTTTATCCTATGGCTACACCTTC. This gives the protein CASSLGSMGLSYGYTF.

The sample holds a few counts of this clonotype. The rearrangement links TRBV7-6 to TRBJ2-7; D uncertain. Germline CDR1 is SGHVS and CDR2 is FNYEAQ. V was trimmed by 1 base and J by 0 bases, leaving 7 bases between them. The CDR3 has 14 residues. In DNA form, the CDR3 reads TGTGCCAGCAGCTTAGTGGCGGACTCCTACGAGCAGTACTTC. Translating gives CASSLVADSYEQYF.